The source of this T cell receptor beta chain is a study of T-cell memory formation after mild COVID-19. Employing constant-segment primers, 5'RACE generated TCR alpha and TCR beta cDNA libraries bearing sample barcodes and UMIs. A single record per CDR3 protein comes from TCRdb applying MiXCR to the 5' RACE reads. The table lists hundreds of thousands of distinct CDR3 sequences, under 20% of them singletons. Trimming cost V 4 bases and J 0 bases; bases outside gene matches: 5. This CDR3 comprises 16 residues. Germline CDR1 and CDR2: MRHNA and SNTAGT. The chain joins TRBV6-4 to TRBJ2-2; 7 positions agree with TRBD2. Specimen: PBMCs or a T cell subset sorted from them (not recorded which). This receptor was taken from an adult woman who had mild COVID-19 (a few samples of this study predate the infection). Cell type and time point are not known. CDR3 protein: CASSATSDANTGELFF. The CDR3 DNA reads TGTGCCAGCAGTGCTACTAGCGATGCGAACACCGGGGAGCTGTTTTTT.